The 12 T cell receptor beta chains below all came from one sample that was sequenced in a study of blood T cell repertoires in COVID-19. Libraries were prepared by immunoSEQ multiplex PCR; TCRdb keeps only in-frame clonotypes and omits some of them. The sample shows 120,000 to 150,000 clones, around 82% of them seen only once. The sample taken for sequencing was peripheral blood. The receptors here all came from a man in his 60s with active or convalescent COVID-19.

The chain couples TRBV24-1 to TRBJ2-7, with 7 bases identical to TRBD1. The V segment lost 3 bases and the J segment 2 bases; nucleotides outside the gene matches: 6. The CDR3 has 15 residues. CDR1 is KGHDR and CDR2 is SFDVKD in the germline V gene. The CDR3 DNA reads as TGTGCCACCAGTGATCCTCGACAGGGCGCCTACGAGCAGTACTTC. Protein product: CATSDPRQGAYEQYF.

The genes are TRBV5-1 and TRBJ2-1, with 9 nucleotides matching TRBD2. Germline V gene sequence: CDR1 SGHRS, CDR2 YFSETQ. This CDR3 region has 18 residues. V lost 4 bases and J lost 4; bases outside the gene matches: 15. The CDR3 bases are TGCGCCAGCAGCGAGGGGCCCAGCGGGAGGTTTTCATACAATGAGCAGTTCTTC. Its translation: CASSEGPSGRFSYNEQFF.

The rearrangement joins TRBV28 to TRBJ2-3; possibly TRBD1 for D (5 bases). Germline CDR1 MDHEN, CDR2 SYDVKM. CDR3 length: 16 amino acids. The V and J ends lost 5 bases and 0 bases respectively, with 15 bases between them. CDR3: CASSPTGHPSTDTQYF. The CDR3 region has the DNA TGTGCCAGCAGTCCCACCGGACACCCTAGCACAGATACGCAGTATTTT.

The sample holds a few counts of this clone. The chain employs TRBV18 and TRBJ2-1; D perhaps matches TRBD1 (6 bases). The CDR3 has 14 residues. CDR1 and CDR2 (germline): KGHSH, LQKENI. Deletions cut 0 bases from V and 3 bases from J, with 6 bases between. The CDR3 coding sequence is TGTGCCAGCTCACCACCACAGGGCTACAATGAGCAGTTCTTC. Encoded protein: CASSPPQGYNEQFF.

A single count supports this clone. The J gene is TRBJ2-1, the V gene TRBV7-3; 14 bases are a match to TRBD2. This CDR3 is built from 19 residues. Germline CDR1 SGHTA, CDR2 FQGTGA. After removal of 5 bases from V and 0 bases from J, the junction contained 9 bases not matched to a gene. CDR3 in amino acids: CASSPMGLAGVSSYNEQFF. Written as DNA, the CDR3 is TGTGCCAGCAGCCCCATGGGACTAGCGGGAGTGAGCTCCTACAATGAGCAGTTCTTC. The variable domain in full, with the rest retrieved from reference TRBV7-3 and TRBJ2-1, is GAGVSQTPSNKVTEKGKYVELRCDPISGHTALYWYRQSLGQGPEFLIYFQGTGAADDSGLPNDRFFAVRPEGSVSTLKIQRTERGDSAVYLCASSPMGLAGVSSYNEQFFGPGTRLTVL.

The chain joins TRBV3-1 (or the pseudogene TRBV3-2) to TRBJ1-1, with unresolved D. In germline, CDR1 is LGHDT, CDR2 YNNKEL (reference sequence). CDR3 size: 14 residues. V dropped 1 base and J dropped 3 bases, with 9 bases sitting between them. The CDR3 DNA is TGTGCCAGCAGCCAAGTTTCGAGGGACACTGAAGCTTTCTTT. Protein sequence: CASSQVSRDTEAFF.

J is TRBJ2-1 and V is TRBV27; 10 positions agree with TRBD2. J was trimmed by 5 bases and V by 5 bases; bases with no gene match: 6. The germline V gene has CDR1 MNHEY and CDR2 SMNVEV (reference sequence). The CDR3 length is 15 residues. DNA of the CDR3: TGTGCCAGCAGTATGGGACTAGCGCGAGACAATGAGCAGTTCTTC. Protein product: CASSMGLARDNEQFF.

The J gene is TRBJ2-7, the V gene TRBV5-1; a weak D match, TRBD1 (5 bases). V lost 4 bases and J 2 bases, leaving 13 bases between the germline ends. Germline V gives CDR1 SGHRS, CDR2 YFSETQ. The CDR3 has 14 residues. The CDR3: CASSPQGPTYEQYF. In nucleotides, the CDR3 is TGCGCCAGCAGCCCTCAGGGCCCTACCTACGAGCAGTACTTC. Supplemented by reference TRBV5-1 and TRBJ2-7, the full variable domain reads KAGVTQTPRYLIKTRGQQVTLSCSPISGHRSVSWYQQTPGQGLQFLFEYFSETQRNKGNFPGRFSGRQFSNSRSEMNVSTLELGDSALYLCASSPQGPTYEQYFGPGTRLTVT.

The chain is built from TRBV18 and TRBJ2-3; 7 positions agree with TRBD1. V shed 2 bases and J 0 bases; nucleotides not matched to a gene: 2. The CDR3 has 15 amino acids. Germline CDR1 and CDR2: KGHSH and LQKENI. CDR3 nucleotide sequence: TGTGCCAGCTCACCAAGGACAGGTAGCACAGATACGCAGTATTTT. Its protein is CASSPRTGSTDTQYF.

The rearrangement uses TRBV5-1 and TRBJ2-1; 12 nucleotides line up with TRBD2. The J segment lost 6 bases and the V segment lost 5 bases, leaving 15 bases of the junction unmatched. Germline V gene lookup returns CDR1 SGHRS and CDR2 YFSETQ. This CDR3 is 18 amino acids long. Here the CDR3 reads CASRETSGRILAPNEQFF. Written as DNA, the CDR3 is TGCGCCAGCAGAGAGACTAGCGGGAGAATTTTAGCCCCCAATGAGCAGTTCTTC.

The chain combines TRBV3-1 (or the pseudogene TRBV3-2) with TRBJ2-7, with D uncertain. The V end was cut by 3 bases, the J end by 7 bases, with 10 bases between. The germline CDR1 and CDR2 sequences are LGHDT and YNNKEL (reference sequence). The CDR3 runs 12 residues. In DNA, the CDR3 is TGTGCCAGCAGCCATCAACTCGGGGAGCAGTACTTC. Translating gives CASSHQLGEQYF.

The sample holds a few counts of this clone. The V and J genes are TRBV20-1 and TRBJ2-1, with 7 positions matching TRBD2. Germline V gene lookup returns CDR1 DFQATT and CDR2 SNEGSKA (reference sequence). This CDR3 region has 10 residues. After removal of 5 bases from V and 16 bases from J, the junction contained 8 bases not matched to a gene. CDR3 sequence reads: CSAGRDYPFF. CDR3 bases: TGCAGTGCTGGCCGGGACTACCCTTTCTTC.